This T cell receptor beta chain was obtained from a study of cytomegalovirus exposure and HLA in healthy donors. Study-wide background: The Caucasian-associated ancestry cluster contained approximately 81% of the 300 to 450 genotyped donors.

Comment on this clone: Its antigen remains unidentified.

This PCR relied on a set of 60 Vbeta primers and 13 Jbeta primers. Profiled with immunoSEQ multiplex PCR; TCRdb holds only in-frame clones, not every one. The sample shows about 130,000 clones, around 80% of them seen only once. Overall study findings and caveats: Presence/absence analysis assumed near-uniform sequencing depth across donors.

Trimming took 5 bases from V and 0 from J; bases not matched to a gene: 9. CDR1 SGHTA and CDR2 FQGNSA come from the germline V gene. The CDR3 spans 17 residues. This rearrangement joins TRBV7-2 to TRBJ1-3, with 8 nucleotides matching TRBD1. The origin of this receptor is a human donor in good health. Source material: PBMCs. This CDR3 is CASSPPDRGNSGNTIYF. CDR3 nucleotide sequence: TGTGCCAGCAGCCCCCCCGACAGGGGAAACTCTGGAAACACCATATATTTT.